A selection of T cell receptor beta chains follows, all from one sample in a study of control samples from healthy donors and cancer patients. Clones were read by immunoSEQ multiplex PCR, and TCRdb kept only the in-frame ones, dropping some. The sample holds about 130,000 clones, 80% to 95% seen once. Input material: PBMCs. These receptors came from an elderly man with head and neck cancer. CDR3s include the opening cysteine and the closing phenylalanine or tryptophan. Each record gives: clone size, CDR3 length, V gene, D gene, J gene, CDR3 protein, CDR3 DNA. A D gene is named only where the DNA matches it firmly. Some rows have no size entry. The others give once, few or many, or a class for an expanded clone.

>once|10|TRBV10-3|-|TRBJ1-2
CASVGDGYTF
TGTGCCAGCGTCGGGGATGGCTACACCTTC
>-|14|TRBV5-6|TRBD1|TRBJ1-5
CASSFGRGMEPQHF
TGTGCCAGCAGCTTCGGCAGGGGGATGGAGCCCCAGCATTTT
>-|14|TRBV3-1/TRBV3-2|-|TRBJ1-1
CASSQQNQNTEAFF
TGTGCCAGCAGCCAACAGAACCAGAACACTGAAGCTTTCTTT
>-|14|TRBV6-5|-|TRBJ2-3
CASSYDRPTDTQYF
TGTGCCAGCAGTTACGACAGGCCCACAGATACGCAGTATTTT
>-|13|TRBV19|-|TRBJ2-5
CASRSGAVETQYF
TGTGCCAGTAGATCCGGGGCCGTAGAGACCCAGTACTTC
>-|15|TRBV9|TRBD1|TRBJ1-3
CASSVADRIGNTIYF
TGTGCCAGCAGCGTAGCGGACAGGATTGGAAACACCATATATTTT
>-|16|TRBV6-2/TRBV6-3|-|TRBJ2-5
CASSYSWTTREETQYF
TGTGCCAGCAGTTACTCCTGGACCACGCGGGAAGAGACCCAGTACTTC
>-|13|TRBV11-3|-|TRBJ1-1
CASSSTGNTEAFF
TGTGCCAGCAGCTCCACAGGGAACACTGAAGCTTTCTTT
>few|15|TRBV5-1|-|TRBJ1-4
CASSLAKGGYEKLFF
TGCGCCAGCAGCTTGGCCAAAGGGGGTTATGAAAAACTGTTTTTT
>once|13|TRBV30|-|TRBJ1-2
CAWGFRGYYGYTF
TGTGCCTGGGGCTTCAGGGGTTACTATGGCTACACCTTC
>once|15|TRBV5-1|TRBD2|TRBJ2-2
CASAGVTERTGELFF
TGCGCCAGCGCGGGAGTCACAGAAAGGACCGGGGAGCTGTTTTTT
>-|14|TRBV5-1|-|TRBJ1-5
CASSKDSSNQPQHF
TGCGCCAGCAGCAAGGACAGCAGCAATCAGCCCCAGCATTTT
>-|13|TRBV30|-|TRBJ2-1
CAYWTLPRNEQFF
TGTGCCTACTGGACATTACCACGGAATGAGCAGTTCTTC
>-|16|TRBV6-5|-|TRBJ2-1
CASSYSGNRVSSEQFF
TGTGCCAGCAGTTACTCGGGCAACAGGGTGTCGAGTGAGCAGTTCTTC